This T cell receptor (beta chain) was obtained from a study of blood T cell repertoires in COVID-19. TCRdb keeps only in-frame clones here, not all; method: immunoSEQ multiplex PCR. Of 300,000 or so clones in the sample, under 95% were seen once. Trimming removed 0 bases at V and 4 bases at J, with 6 bases between. The CDR3 sequence is 13 residues long. CDR1 and CDR2 (germline): SGHRS, YFSETQ. Source material: PBMCs or T cells enriched from blood (not recorded which). The sequence was collected from a man in his fifties or sixties who had recovered from COVID-19. The J gene is TRBJ2-3, the V gene TRBV5-1; D not certain. CDR3 sequence reads: CASSLDGSDTQYF. CDR3 nucleotides: TGCGCCAGCAGCTTGGACGGGTCAGATACGCAGTATTTT.